This T cell receptor (beta chain) was captured by sequencing in a study of shared clonotypes between healthy human individuals. Regarding the study as a whole: Shared across several donors were roughly 4.7% of the naive CD4 clonotypes. The study found lower generation probabilities in non-shared clonotypes than in those shared by all four donors.

Measured with immunoSEQ multiplex PCR; TCRdb has only the in-frame clones, and not every one. The table records 950,000 to 1,300,000 clones, 60% to 80% of them present only once. To note about this clone: Antigen specificity is unknown.

The V and J ends lost 3 bases and 5 bases, in that order; junction bases with no gene match: 10. Looked up from germline, CDR1 is SGHRS and CDR2 is YFSETQ. CDR3 length: 15 amino acids. The receptor comes from a man aged 18-30 years in good health. V and J are TRBV5-1 and TRBJ2-7, with 8 bases fitting TRBD1. Sequencing was performed on memory CD4+ T cells sorted from blood. Subset given: CD45RA-negative fraction. CDR3 in amino acids: CASSSEGQAVNEQYF. The CDR3 DNA follows: TGCGCCAGCAGCTCAGAGGGACAGGCAGTCAACGAGCAGTACTTC.